This passage covers 32 T cell receptor beta chains from one sample sequenced in a study of cytomegalovirus exposure and HLA in healthy donors. Both 60 Vbeta primers and 13 Jbeta primers went into the PCR. The data were produced by immunoSEQ multiplex PCR, yet TCRdb's version contains in-frame clones alone and is incomplete. The table lists tens of thousands of clones, around 77% of them singletons, with 3.7% in the top ten. Sequences were obtained from PBMCs. Receptors were obtained from a man younger than 40 in good health and CMV-seronegative.

J is TRBJ2-5 and V is TRBV28, with 7 bases aligning to TRBD1. Matching the DNA end better, TRBJ2-7 makes the J call doubtful. CDR3 size: 15 residues. CDR1 is MDHEN and CDR2 is SYDVKM in the germline V gene. The CDR3 nucleotides read TGTGCCAGCAGCTCCCCCTGGACAGGTTATTCCGAGCAGTACTTC. Amino acids: CASSSPWTGYSEQYF.

This clone was seen a handful of times. The V and J genes are TRBV10-2 and TRBJ1-6, with a tentative D call TRBD1 (6 bases). The ends were cut back, 7 bases at V and 7 bases at J, with 11 bases in the middle. The V gene's germline CDR1 is WSHSY and CDR2 SAAADI. This CDR3 has 13 residues. This CDR3 reads CASKGVENSPLHF. In nucleotides, the CDR3 is TGCGCCAGCAAGGGGGTGGAGAATTCACCCCTCCACTTT.

The CDR3 DNA reads as TGTGCCAGCTGGAGGTTAGTGAACACTGAAGCTTTCTTT. Its translation is CASWRLVNTEAFF. The chain employs TRBV6-6 and TRBJ1-1; D remains ambiguous. V was cut by 8 bases and J by 0 bases, with 10 bases left in between. The germline V gene encodes CDR1 MNHNY and CDR2 SVGAGI (reference sequence). This CDR3 region has 13 residues.

CDR3 sequence (DNA): TGTGCCAGCTCCCGGGCAGGGTATGAAGCTTTCTTT. Translating it yields CASSRAGYEAFF. The chain joins TRBV2 to TRBJ1-1; a weak D match, TRBD1 (5 bases). CDR3 size: 12 residues. The germline V gene has CDR1 SNHLY and CDR2 FYNNEI. V lost 8 bases, J lost 7 bases, and 14 bases lay in between. Full variable domain (missing parts from reference TRBV2 and TRBJ1-1): EPEVTQTPSHQVTQMGQEVILRCVPISNHLYFYWYRQILGQKVEFLVSFYNNEISEKSEIFDDQFSVERPDGSNFTLKIRSTKLEDSAMYFCASSRAGYEAFFGQGTRLTVV.

The genes are TRBV10-3 and TRBJ1-2, with D maybe TRBD1 (5 bases). Germline V gene data show CDR1 as ENHRY and CDR2 as SYGVKD. This CDR3 region has 16 residues. Trimming stripped 0 bases from V and 8 bases from J, with 19 bases between. CDR3 DNA sequence: TGTGCCATCAGTGAGTCGGGGGGTCCCGGGGGAAAAGGCTACACCTTC. Its translation is CAISESGGPGGKGYTF.

The table lists this clone with a few counts. The chain is built from TRBV5-1 and TRBJ1-1; D remains unclear. Trimming left V 3 bases short and J 2 bases short, with 11 bases between. This CDR3 comprises 14 residues. CDR1 SGHRS and CDR2 YFSETQ come from the germline V gene. This CDR3 is CASSSPSDNTEAFF. The CDR3 DNA follows: TGCGCCAGCAGCTCCCCCTCAGATAACACTGAAGCTTTCTTT.

The chain couples TRBV11-2 to TRBJ2-1; 10 bases are shared with TRBD1. Trimming removed 7 bases from V and 6 bases from J; junction bases left unmatched: 12. Germline loops: CDR1 SGHAT, CDR2 FQNNGV. The CDR3 sequence is 16 residues long. The CDR3 reads CASNLRQGAKSNEQFF. The CDR3, as DNA: TGTGCCAGCAATCTAAGACAGGGGGCGAAAAGCAATGAGCAGTTCTTC. Full variable domain (remainder filled in from reference TRBV11-2 and TRBJ2-1): EAGVAQSPRYKIIEKRQSVAFWCNPISGHATLYWYQQILGQGPKLLIQFQNNGVVDDSQLPKDRFSAERLKGVDSTLKIQPAKLEDSAVYLCASNLRQGAKSNEQFFGPGTRLTVL.

This clone was seen a handful of times. The rearrangement links TRBV5-4 to TRBJ2-1; 7 nucleotides line up with TRBD2. J was trimmed by 13 bases and V by 4 bases; bases with no gene match: 5. The CDR3 is 11 amino acids. The V gene's germline CDR1 is SGHNT and CDR2 YYREEE (reference sequence). The CDR3 loop is CASSDGRKQFF. CDR3 DNA: TGTGCCAGCAGCGACGGGAGGAAACAGTTCTTC. Filled out from reference TRBV5-4 and TRBJ2-1, the complete variable domain reads ETGVTQSPTHLIKTRGQQVTLRCSSQSGHNTVSWYQQALGQGPQFIFQYYREEENGRGNFPPRFSGLQFPNYSSELNVNALELDDSALYLCASSDGRKQFFGPGTRLTVL.

The chain has TRBV4-3 and TRBJ1-2; 9 bases line up with TRBD1. The V gene's germline CDR1 is LGHNA and CDR2 YSLEER. The J segment lost 4 bases and the V segment lost 1 base, leaving 4 bases of the junction unmatched. The CDR3 has 15 residues. CDR3 sequence reads: CASSQGTGAGYGYTF. DNA of the CDR3: TGCGCCAGCAGCCAAGGGACAGGGGCAGGCTATGGCTACACCTTC.

The chain couples TRBV18 to TRBJ2-1, with 10 nucleotides matching TRBD2. The CDR3 is 16 residues long. Germline V gives CDR1 KGHSH, CDR2 LQKENI. Trimming at V came to 4 bases and at J to 6 bases, leaving 9 bases not matched to a gene. In nucleotides, the CDR3 is TGTGCCAGCTCACGTGTAGCGGGGGGTCTTGGCAATGAGCAGTTCTTC. Its translation: CASSRVAGGLGNEQFF.

The chain joins TRBV30 to TRBJ2-5, with TRBD1 matching over 8 bases. The germline gives CDR1 GTSNPN, CDR2 SVGIG (reference sequence). The length of the CDR3 is 14 residues. Trimming removed 3 bases from V and 5 bases from J; junction bases left unmatched: 8. The CDR3 protein is CAWSDGQGWETQYF. CDR3 nucleotides: TGTGCCTGGAGCGACGGACAGGGATGGGAGACCCAGTACTTC.

The rearrangement joins TRBV7-9 to TRBJ1-1, with D perhaps TRBD1 (5 bases). V was shortened by 5 bases and J by 1 base, with 14 bases between the two germline ends. CDR3 length: 15 amino acids. From germline, CDR1 is SEHNR and CDR2 FQNEAQ (reference sequence). CDR3 residues: CASSGQGLGNTEAFF. DNA for the CDR3: TGTGCCAGCAGCGGCCAGGGATTAGGGAACACTGAAGCTTTCTTT. Full variable domain (outside the CDR3, taken from reference TRBV7-9 and TRBJ1-1): DTGVSQNPRHKITKRGQNVTFRCDPISEHNRLYWYRQTLGQGPEFLTYFQNEAQLEKSRLLSDRFSAERPKGSFSTLEIQRTEQGDSAMYLCASSGQGLGNTEAFFGQGTRLTVV.

CDR3 region: CASSIRTGAGEKLFF. DNA of the CDR3: TGTGCCAGCAGCATCCGGACAGGGGCAGGGGAAAAACTGTTTTTT. V is TRBV28 and J is TRBJ1-4; the match to TRBD1 covers 9 bases. The CDR3 is 15 residues long. Losses at the gene ends were 6 bases for V and 8 bases for J; bases not matched to a gene: 10. Germline assignment: CDR1 MDHEN and CDR2 SYDVKM.

Details on this clone: The germline gene is not matched at one end of the junction; a read error may be the cause. The rearrangement uses TRBV7-7 and TRBJ2-3, with TRBD2 matching over 9 bases. Germline V gives CDR1 SSHAT, CDR2 FNYEAQ (reference sequence). This CDR3 contains 15 residues. The CDR3 protein is CASSTSSGKDHTQYF. CDR3 nucleotides: TGTGCTAGCAGCACTTCTAGCGGGAAGGACCATACGCAGTATTTT.

This chain links TRBV7-9 with TRBJ1-4, with D tentatively TRBD1 (6 bases). V shed 0 bases and J shed 7 bases, with 9 bases lying between them. Germline V gene lookup returns CDR1 SEHNR and CDR2 FQNEAQ (reference sequence). The CDR3 spans 14 residues. CDR3 DNA: TGTGCCAGCAGCTTAGCGTCGGACAGTGAAAAACTGTTTTTT. This sequence encodes CASSLASDSEKLFF. Based on the CDR3 plus reference TRBV7-9 and TRBJ1-4, the full variable domain is DTGVSQNPRHKITKRGQNVTFRCDPISEHNRLYWYRQTLGQGPEFLTYFQNEAQLEKSRLLSDRFSAERPKGSFSTLEIQRTEQGDSAMYLCASSLASDSEKLFFGSGTQLSVL.

The chain has TRBV7-9 and TRBJ2-2, with TRBD2 matching over 9 bases. The V segment lost 5 bases and the J segment 8 bases; nucleotides outside the gene matches: 9. The CDR3 is made up of 15 amino acids. Looked up from germline, CDR1 is SEHNR and CDR2 is FQNEAQ (reference sequence). This CDR3 is CASSPGTSIKGELFF. The CDR3 nucleotides are TGTGCCAGCAGCCCCGGGACTAGCATAAAGGGGGAGCTGTTTTTT. The entire variable domain, with the rest obtained from reference TRBV7-9 and TRBJ2-2, is as follows: DTGVSQNPRHKITKRGQNVTFRCDPISEHNRLYWYRQTLGQGPEFLTYFQNEAQLEKSRLLSDRFSAERPKGSFSTLEIQRTEQGDSAMYLCASSPGTSIKGELFFGEGSRLTVL.

The chain employs TRBV6-1 and TRBJ2-7; D ambiguous. This CDR3 has 14 amino acids. Per the germline V gene, CDR1 is MNHNS and CDR2 is SASEGT. Trimming cost V 2 bases and J 3 bases, with 11 bases left between them. CDR3 DNA sequence: TGTGCCAGCAGTGAATCGAACTTGCGCTACGAGCAGTACTTC. It is translated as CASSESNLRYEQYF.

The chain joins TRBV2 to TRBJ1-2; D gene unclear. V was shortened by 6 bases and J by 2 bases, with 4 bases between the two germline ends. CDR1 SNHLY and CDR2 FYNNEI come from the germline V gene. The CDR3 is 11 amino acids. CDR3 DNA: TGTGCCAGCAGGGCCAACTATGGCTACACCTTC. This codes for CASRANYGYTF.

The chain has TRBV6-5 and TRBJ1-1; TRBD1 agrees at 8 bases. This CDR3 is built from 14 residues. V lost 5 bases to trimming and J lost 1 base; unmatched junction nucleotides: 3. In germline, CDR1 is MNHEY, CDR2 SVGAGI. CDR3 in amino acids: CASSRTGRNTEAFF. CDR3 coding DNA: TGTGCCAGCAGTCGGACAGGGAGGAACACTGAAGCTTTCTTT.

The chain joins TRBV19 to TRBJ2-2; D is uncertain. V shed 7 bases and J shed 1 base, with 13 bases lying between them. CDR1 and CDR2 (germline): LNHDA, SQIVND (reference sequence). The CDR3 consists of 15 residues. The chain's CDR3 is CASISTLQNTGELFF. CDR3 in DNA: TGTGCCAGTATATCGACTTTACAGAACACCGGGGAGCTGTTTTTT.

A remark on this clone: In the same sample, other DNA sequences code for this CDR3. This chain uses TRBV6-4 with TRBJ2-2; maybe TRBD2 (6 bases). Germline loops: CDR1 MRHNA, CDR2 SNTAGT. This CDR3 has 13 residues. V was trimmed by 3 bases and J by 6 bases, leaving 8 bases between them. The CDR3 protein is CASSEGGAGELFF. In DNA, the CDR3 is TGTGCCAGCAGTGAGGGGGGAGCCGGGGAGCTGTTTTTT.

This clone was observed a handful of times. The chain employs TRBV6-5 and TRBJ2-7, with 10 bases lining up with TRBD1. The CDR3 loop spans 16 amino acids. Unmatched junction bases numbered 10, after V lost 2 bases and J lost 6 bases. Germline values: CDR1 MNHEY, CDR2 SVGAGI. CDR3 protein: CASSYAGQGGVGEQYF. The CDR3 DNA follows: TGTGCCAGCAGTTACGCTGGACAGGGGGGGGTCGGCGAGCAGTACTTC.

Note on this clone: One junction end does not reproduce the germline sequence, and a read error may be involved. CDR3 coding DNA: TGTTCCAGCAGCGGAGACGAATCGAACTCACCCTCTTTTGGCTACACCTTC. Its translation: CSSSGDESNSPSFGYTF. This chain connects TRBV7-9 to TRBJ1-2; D unclear. Germline V gene data show CDR1 as SEHNR and CDR2 as FQNEAQ (reference sequence). This CDR3 spans 17 amino acids.

J is TRBJ1-5 and V is TRBV28, with 7 bases aligning to TRBD1. Trimming cost V 6 bases and J 2 bases; bases outside gene matches: 7. The CDR3 runs to 15 residues. CDR1 and CDR2 (germline): MDHEN, SYDVKM. This CDR3 reads CASRLQGSGNQPQHF. For the CDR3, the DNA is TGTGCCAGCAGATTACAGGGGTCTGGCAATCAGCCCCAGCATTTT.

The chain employs TRBV13 and TRBJ1-2; D possibly corresponds to TRBD1 (6 bases). The CDR3 runs 13 residues. CDR1 and CDR2 (germline): PRHDT, FYEKMQ (reference sequence). V was trimmed by 5 bases and J by 8 bases, leaving 15 bases between them. The DNA of the CDR3 is TGTGCCAGCAGCCCGGGGGCGGGGGAGGGCTACACCTTC. This gives the protein CASSPGAGEGYTF.

The chain links TRBV2 to TRBJ1-5; 7 positions agree with TRBD1. Per the germline V gene, CDR1 is SNHLY and CDR2 is FYNNEI. The V gene end was trimmed by 4 bases and the J gene end by 2 bases; junction bases not matched to a gene: 17. This CDR3 has 19 residues. CDR3 residues: CASSANPPGTDFGNQPQHF. CDR3 coding DNA: TGTGCCAGCAGTGCAAATCCCCCCGGGACAGACTTTGGCAATCAGCCCCAGCATTTT.

This clone turned up a few times. The gene calls are TRBV18 and TRBJ1-1; tentative D call: TRBD1 (5 bases). Germline V gene sequence: CDR1 KGHSH, CDR2 LQKENI. V dropped 3 bases and J dropped 5 bases, with 16 bases sitting between them. The CDR3 has 15 amino acids. CDR3 nucleotides: TGTGCCAGCTCACCTGGGGGAGGGCGATTAACTGAAGCTTTCTTT. It specifies CASSPGGGRLTEAFF. The full variable domain, with the rest looked up from reference TRBV18 and TRBJ1-1, is NAGVMQNPRHLVRRRGQEARLRCSPMKGHSHVYWYRQLPEEGLKFMVYLQKENIIDESGMPKERFSAEFPKEGPSILRIQQVVRGDSAAYFCASSPGGGRLTEAFFGQGTRLTVV.

This chain uses TRBV5-1 with TRBJ2-7, with no clear D. The germline gives CDR1 SGHRS, CDR2 YFSETQ. This CDR3 is 14 amino acids long. V lost 0 bases and J 2 bases, leaving 9 bases between the germline ends. CDR3 sequence (DNA): TGCGCCAGCAGCTTGGCCCCAGGAACCTACGAGCAGTACTTC. Protein sequence: CASSLAPGTYEQYF.

The chain carries TRBV6-5 and TRBJ2-6; D is possibly TRBD1 (5 bases). Trimming removed 2 bases from V and 0 bases from J, with 5 bases in between. This CDR3 has 15 amino acids. Germline CDR1 and CDR2: MNHEY and SVGAGI. The CDR3 sequence: CASSYDSSGANVLTF. CDR3 DNA sequence: TGTGCCAGCAGTTACGACAGCTCTGGGGCCAACGTCCTGACTTTC.

The rearrangement joins TRBV7-9 to TRBJ1-3; TRBD1 is a possible D gene (6 bases). The germline CDR1 and CDR2 sequences are SEHNR and FQNEAQ (reference sequence). The CDR3 is 16 residues long. Trimming removed 10 bases at V and 4 bases at J, with 23 bases between. The CDR3 reads CAIPPSGATAGNTIYF. CDR3 nucleotides: TGTGCCATACCGCCCTCAGGGGCGACGGCCGGAAACACCATATATTTT.

V usage is TRBV2 and J usage is TRBJ1-2; no reliable D call. There are 13 residues in the CDR3. Germline V gene sequence: CDR1 SNHLY, CDR2 FYNNEI. Trimming shortened V by 5 bases and J by 7 bases, and 14 bases separated the two germline ends. This CDR3 is CASSLAPSGGYTF. The CDR3 nucleotides are TGTGCCAGCAGTCTCGCCCCCTCAGGTGGCTACACCTTC.

The chain joins TRBV7-9 to TRBJ1-2, with 11 nucleotides matching TRBD1. The CDR3 is 14 amino acids. CDR1 is SEHNR, CDR2 FQNEAQ, per germline (reference sequence). The ends lost 5 bases at V and 8 bases at J; junction bases unmatched: 7. The CDR3 is CASSLGTGGEGYTF. The CDR3, as DNA: TGTGCCAGCAGCCTTGGGACAGGGGGTGAAGGCTACACCTTC.